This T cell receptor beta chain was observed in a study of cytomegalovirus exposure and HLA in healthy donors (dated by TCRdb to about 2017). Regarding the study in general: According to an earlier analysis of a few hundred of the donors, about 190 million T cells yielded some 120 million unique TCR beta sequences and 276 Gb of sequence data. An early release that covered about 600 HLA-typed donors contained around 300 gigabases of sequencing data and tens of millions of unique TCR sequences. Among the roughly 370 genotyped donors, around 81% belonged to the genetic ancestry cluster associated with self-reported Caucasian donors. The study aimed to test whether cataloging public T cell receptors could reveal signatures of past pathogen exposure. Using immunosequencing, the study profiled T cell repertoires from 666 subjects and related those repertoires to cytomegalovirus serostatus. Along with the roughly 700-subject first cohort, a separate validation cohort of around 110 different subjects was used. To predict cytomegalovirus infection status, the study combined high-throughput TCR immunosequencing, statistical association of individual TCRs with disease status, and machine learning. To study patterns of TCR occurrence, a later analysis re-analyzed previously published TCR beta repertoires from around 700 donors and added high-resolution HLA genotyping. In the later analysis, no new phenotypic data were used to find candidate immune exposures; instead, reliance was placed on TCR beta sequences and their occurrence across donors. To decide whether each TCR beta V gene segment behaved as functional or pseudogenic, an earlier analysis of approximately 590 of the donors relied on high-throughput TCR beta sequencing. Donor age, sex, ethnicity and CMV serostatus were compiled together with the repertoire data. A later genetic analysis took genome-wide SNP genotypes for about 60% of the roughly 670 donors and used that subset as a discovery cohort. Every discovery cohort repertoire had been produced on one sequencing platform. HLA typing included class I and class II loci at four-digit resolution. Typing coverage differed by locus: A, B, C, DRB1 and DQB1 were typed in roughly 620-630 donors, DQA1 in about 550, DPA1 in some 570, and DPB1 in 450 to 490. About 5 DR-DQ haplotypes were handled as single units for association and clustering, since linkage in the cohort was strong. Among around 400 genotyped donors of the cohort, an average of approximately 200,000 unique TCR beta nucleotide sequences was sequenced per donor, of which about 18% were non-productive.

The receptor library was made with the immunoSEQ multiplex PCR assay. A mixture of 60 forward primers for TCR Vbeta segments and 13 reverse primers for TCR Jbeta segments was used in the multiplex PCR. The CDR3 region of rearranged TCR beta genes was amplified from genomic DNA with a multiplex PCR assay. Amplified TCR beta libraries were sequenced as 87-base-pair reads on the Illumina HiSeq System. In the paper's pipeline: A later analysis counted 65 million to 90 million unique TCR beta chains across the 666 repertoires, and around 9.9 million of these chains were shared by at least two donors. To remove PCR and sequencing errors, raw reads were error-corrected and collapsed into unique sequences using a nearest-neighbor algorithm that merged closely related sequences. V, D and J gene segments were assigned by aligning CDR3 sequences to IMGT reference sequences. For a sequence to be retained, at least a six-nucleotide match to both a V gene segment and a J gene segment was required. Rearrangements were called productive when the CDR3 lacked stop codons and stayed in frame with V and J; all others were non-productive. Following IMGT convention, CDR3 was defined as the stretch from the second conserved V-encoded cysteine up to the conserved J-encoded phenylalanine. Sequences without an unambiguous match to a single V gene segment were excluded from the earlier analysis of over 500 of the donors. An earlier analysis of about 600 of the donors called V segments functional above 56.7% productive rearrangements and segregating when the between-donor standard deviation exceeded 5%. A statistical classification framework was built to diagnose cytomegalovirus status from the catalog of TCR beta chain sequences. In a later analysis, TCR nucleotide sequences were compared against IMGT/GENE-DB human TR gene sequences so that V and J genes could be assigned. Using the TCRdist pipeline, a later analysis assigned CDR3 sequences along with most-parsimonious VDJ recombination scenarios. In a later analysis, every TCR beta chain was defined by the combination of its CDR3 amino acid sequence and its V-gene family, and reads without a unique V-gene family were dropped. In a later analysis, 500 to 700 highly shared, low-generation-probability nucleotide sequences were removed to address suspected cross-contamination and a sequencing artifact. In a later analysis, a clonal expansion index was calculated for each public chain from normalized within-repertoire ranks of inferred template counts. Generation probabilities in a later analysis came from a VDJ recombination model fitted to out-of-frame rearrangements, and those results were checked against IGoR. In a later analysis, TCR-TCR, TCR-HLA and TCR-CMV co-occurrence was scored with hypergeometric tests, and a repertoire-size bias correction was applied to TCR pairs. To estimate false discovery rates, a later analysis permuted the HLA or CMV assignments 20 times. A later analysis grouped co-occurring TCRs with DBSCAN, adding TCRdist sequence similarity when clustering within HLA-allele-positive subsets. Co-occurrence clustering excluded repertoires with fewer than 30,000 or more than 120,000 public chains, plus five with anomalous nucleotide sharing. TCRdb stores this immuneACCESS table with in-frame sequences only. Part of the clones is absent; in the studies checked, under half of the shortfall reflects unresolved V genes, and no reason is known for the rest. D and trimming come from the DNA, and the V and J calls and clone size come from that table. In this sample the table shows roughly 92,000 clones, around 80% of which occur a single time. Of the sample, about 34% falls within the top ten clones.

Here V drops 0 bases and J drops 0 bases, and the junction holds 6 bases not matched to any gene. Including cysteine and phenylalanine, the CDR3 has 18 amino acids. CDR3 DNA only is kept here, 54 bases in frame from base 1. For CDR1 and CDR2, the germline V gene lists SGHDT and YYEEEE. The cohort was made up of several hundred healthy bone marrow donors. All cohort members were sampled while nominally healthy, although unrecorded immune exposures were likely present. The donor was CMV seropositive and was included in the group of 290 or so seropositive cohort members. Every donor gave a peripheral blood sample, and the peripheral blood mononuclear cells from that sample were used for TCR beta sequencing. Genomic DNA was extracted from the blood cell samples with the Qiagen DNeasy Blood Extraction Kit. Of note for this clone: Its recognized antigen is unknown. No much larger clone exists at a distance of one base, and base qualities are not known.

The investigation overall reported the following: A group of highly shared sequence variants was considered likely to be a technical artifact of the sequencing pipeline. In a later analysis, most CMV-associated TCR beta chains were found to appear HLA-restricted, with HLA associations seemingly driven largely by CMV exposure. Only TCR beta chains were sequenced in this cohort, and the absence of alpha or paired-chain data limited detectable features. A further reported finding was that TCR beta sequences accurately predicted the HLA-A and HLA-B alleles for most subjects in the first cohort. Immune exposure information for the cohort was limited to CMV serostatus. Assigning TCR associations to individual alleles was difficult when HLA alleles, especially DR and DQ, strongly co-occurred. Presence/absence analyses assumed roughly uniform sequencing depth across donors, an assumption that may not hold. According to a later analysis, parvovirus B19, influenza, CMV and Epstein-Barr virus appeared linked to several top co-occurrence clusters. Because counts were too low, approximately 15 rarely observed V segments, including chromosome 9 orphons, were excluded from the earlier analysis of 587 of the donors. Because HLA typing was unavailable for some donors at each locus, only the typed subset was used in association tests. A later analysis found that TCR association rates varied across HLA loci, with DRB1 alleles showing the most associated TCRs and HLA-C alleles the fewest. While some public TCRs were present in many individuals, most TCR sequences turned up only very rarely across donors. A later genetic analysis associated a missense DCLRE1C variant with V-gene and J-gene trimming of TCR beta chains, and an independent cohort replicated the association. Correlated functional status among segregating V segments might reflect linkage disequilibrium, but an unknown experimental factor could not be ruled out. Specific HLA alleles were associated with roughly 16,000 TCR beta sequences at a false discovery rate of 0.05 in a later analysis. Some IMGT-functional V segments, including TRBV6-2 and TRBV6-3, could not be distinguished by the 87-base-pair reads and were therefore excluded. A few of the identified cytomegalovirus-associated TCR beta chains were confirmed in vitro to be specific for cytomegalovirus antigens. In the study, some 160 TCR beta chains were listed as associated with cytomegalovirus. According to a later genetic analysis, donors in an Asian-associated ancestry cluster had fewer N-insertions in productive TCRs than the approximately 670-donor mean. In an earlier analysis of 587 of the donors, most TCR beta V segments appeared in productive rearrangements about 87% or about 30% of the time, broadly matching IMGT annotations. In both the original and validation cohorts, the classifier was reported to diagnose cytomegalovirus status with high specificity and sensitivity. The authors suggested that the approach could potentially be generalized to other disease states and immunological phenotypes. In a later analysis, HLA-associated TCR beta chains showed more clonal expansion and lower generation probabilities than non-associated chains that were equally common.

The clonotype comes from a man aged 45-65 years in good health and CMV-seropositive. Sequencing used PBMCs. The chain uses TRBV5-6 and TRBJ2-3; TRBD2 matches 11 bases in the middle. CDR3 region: CASSLDISGRASTDTQYF. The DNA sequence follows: TGTGCCAGCAGCTTGGATATTAGCGGGAGGGCTAGCACAGATACGCAGTATTTT.